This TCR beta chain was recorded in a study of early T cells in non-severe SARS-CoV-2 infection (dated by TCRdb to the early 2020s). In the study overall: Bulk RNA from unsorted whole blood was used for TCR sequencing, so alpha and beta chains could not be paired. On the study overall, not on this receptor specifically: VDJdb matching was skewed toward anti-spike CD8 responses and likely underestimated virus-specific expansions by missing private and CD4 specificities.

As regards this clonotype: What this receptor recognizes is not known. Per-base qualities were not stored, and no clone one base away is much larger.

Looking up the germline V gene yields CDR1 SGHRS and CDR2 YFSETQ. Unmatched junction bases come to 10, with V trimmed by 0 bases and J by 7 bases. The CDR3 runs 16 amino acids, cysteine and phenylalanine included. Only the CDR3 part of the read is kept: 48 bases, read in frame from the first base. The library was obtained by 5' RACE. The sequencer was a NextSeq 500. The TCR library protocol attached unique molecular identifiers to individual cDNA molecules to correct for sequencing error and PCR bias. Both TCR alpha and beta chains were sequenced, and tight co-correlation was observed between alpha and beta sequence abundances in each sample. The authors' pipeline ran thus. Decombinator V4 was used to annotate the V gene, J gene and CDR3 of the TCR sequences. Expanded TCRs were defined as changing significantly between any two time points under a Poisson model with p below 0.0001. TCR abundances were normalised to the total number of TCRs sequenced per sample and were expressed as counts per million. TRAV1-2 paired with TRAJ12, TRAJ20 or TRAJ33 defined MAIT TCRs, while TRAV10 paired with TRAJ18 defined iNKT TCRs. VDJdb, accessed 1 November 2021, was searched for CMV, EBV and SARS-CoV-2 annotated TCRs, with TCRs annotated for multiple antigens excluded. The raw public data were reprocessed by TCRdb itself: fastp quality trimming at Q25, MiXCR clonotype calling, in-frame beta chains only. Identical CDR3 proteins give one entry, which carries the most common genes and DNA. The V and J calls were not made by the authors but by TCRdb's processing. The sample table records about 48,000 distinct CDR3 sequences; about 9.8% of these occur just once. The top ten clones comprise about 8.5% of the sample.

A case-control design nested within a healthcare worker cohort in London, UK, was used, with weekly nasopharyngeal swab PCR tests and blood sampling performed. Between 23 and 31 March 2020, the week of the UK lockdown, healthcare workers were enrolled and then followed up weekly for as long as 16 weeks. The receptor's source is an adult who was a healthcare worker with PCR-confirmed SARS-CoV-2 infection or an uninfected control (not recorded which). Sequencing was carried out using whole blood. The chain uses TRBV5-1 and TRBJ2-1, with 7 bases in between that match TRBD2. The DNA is TGCGCCAGCAGCTTGGATGGACTAGGGGTTCAAAATGAGCAGTTCTTC. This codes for CASSLDGLGVQNEQFF.